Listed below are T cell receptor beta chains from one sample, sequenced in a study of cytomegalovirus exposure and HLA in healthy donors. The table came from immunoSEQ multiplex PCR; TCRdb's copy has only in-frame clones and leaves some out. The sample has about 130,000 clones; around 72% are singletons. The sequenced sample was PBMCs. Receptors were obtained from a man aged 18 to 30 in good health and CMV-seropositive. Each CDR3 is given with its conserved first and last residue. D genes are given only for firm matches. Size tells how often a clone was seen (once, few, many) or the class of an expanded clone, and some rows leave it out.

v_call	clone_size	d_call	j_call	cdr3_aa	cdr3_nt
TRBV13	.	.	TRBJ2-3	CASSLVRDADTQYF	TGTGCCAGCAGCTTAGTGCGGGATGCAGATACGCAGTATTTT
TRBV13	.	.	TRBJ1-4	CASSSEGEGEKLFF	TGTGCCAGCAGCTCCGAGGGGGAGGGTGAAAAACTGTTTTTT
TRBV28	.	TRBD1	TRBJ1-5	CASHTIGGQGADQPQHF	TGTGCCAGCCACACGATTGGGGGACAGGGGGCGGATCAGCCCCAGCATTTT
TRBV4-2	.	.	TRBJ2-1	CASSHRASVHNEQFF	TGTGCCAGCAGCCATCGGGCTAGCGTACACAATGAGCAGTTCTTC
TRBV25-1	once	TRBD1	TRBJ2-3	CASAQGAPDTQYF	TGTGCCAGCGCCCAGGGGGCCCCAGATACGCAGTATTTT
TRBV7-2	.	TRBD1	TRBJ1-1	CASSIRTGGTEAFF	TGTGCCAGCAGCATACGGACAGGGGGGACTGAAGCTTTCTTT
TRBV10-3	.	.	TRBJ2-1	CAIRTSSNEQFF	TGTGCCATCAGGACTAGTAGCAATGAGCAGTTCTTC
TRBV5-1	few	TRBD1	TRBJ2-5	CASSPGTAQETQYF	TGCGCCAGCAGCCCCGGGACAGCTCAAGAGACCCAGTACTTC
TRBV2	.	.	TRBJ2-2	CAQHPQDRDTGELFF	TGTGCCCAACATCCACAGGACCGGGACACCGGGGAGCTGTTTTTT
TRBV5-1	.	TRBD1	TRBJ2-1	CASTSGTAYNEQFF	TGCGCCAGCACTTCCGGGACAGCCTACAATGAGCAGTTCTTC
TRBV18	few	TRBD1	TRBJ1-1	CASSPGTGNEAFF	TGTGCCAGCTCACCGGGGACAGGGAATGAAGCTTTCTTT
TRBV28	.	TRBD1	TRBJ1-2	CASADRGARYGYTF	TGTGCCAGCGCCGACAGGGGCGCAAGGTATGGCTACACCTTC
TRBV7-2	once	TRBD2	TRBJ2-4	CASSIGLVVNIQYF	TGTGCCAGCAGCATAGGACTAGTGGTAAACATTCAGTACTTC
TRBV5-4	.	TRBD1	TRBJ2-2	CASSLRGGGTGELFF	TGTGCCAGCAGCTTGCGAGGGGGCGGTACCGGGGAGCTGTTTTTT
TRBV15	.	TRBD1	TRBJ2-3	CATSRAYRGSDTQYF	TGTGCCACCAGCAGAGCATACAGGGGGTCTGATACGCAGTATTTT
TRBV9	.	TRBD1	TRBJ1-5	CASSGPGTDQPQHF	TGTGCCAGCAGCGGACCCGGGACAGATCAGCCCCAGCATTTT
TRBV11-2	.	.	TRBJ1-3	CASCVDGGSGNTIYF	TGTGCCAGCTGCGTCGACGGAGGCTCTGGAAACACCATATATTTT
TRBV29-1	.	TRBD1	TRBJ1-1	CSMKTGRNTEAFF	TGCAGCATGAAGACAGGGAGGAACACTGAAGCTTTCTTT
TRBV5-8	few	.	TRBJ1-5	CASSFRQAQHF	TGTGCCAGCAGCTTTAGACAGGCCCAGCATTTT
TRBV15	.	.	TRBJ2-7	CATSRELGISYEQYF	TGTGCCACCAGCAGAGAGTTGGGCATATCCTACGAGCAGTACTTC
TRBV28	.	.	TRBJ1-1	CASSLPNSLEAFF	TGTGCCAGCAGTTTACCGAACAGCCTTGAAGCTTTCTTT
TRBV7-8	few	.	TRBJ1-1	CASSPYRAGGTEAFF	TGTGCCAGCAGCCCGTACAGGGCGGGGGGCACTGAAGCTTTCTTT
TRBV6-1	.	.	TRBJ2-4	CASSEPGGSKNIQYF	TGTGCCAGCAGTGAACCCGGCGGGTCCAAAAACATTCAGTACTTC
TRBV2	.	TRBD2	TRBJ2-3	CASRLIAGRTDTQYF	TGTGCCAGCAGGCTCATAGCGGGACGCACAGATACGCAGTATTTT
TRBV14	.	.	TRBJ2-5	CASGTGARTQYF	TGTGCCAGCGGCACCGGAGCGCGAACCCAGTACTTC
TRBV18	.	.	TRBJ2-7	CASSPVDSEQYF	TGTGCCAGCTCACCAGTGGACAGCGAGCAGTACTTC
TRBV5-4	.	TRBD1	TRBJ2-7	CAISEGQGYEQYF	TGTGCGATTTCCGAGGGACAGGGATACGAGCAGTACTTC
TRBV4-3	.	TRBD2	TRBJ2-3	CASSQFGRRESRLDTQYF	TGCGCCAGCAGCCAATTTGGTCGGCGGGAGTCGAGGTTAGATACGCAGTATTTT
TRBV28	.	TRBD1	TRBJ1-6	CASSPTQGAYNSPLHF	TGTGCCAGCAGCCCTACTCAGGGGGCCTATAATTCACCCCTCCACTTT
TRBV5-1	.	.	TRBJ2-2	CASSSNNRDTNTGELFF	TGCGCCAGCAGCTCGAACAACAGGGATACTAACACCGGGGAGCTGTTTTTT
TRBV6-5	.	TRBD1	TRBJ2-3	CASRRGQGATDTQYF	TGTGCCAGCCGGAGGGGACAGGGGGCCACAGATACGCAGTATTTT
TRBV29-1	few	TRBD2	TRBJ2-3	CSVSGGADTQYF	TGCAGCGTTAGCGGGGGGGCAGATACGCAGTATTTT
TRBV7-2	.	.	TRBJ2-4	CASSSLGGQKNIQYF	TGTGCCAGCAGCTCCCTGGGGGGGCAGAAAAACATTCAGTACTTC
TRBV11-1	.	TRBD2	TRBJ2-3	CASSQGAGGHTDTQYF	TGTGCCAGCAGCCAAGGGGCGGGGGGTCACACAGATACGCAGTATTTT
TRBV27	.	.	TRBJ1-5	CASSLVRDLQPQHF	TGTGCCAGCAGTTTAGTGAGGGATCTTCAGCCCCAGCATTTT
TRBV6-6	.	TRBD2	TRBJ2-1	CASSYRASGNEQFF	TGTGCCAGCAGTTATAGGGCTAGCGGGAATGAGCAGTTCTTC
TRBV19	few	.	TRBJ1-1	CASSIDGRATEAFF	TGTGCCAGTAGTATAGATGGCAGGGCCACTGAAGCTTTCTTT
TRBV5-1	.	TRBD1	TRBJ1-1	CASSAGGLNTEAFF	TGCGCCAGCAGCGCAGGGGGCTTGAACACTGAAGCTTTCTTT
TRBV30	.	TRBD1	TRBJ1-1	CAWSVGAGGATEAFF	TGTGCCTGGAGTGTAGGCGCAGGGGGCGCCACTGAAGCTTTCTTT
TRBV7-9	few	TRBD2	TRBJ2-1	CASRPGLAGGDGFGNEQFF	TGTGCCAGCAGACCCGGACTAGCGGGAGGGGACGGTTTCGGCAATGAGCAGTTCTTC
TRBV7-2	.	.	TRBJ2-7	CASSLSRQFYEQYF	TGTGCCAGCAGCCTCAGTCGACAGTTCTACGAGCAGTACTTC
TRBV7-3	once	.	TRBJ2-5	CASSLTALQETQYF	TGTGCCAGCAGCTTAACTGCGTTGCAAGAGACCCAGTACTTC
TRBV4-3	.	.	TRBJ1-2	CASSQDKRANYGYTF	TGCGCCAGCAGCCAAGATAAGCGGGCTAACTATGGCTACACCTTC
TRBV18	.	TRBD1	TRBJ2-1	CASSPLGQTLSYNEQFF	TGTGCCAGCTCACCACTGGGACAGACCCTCTCCTACAATGAGCAGTTCTTC
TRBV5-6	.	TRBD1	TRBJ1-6	CASSLAPRGNTPLHF	TGTGCCAGCAGCTTGGCCCCCAGGGGGAACACACCCCTCCACTTT
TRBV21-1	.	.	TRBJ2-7	CAISGGMSYEQYF	TGTGCCATCTCTGGGGGGATGAGTTACGAGCAGTACTTC
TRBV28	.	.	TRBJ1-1	CASSESTGVTEAFF	TGTGCCAGCAGTGAATCGACAGGCGTGACTGAAGCTTTCTTT